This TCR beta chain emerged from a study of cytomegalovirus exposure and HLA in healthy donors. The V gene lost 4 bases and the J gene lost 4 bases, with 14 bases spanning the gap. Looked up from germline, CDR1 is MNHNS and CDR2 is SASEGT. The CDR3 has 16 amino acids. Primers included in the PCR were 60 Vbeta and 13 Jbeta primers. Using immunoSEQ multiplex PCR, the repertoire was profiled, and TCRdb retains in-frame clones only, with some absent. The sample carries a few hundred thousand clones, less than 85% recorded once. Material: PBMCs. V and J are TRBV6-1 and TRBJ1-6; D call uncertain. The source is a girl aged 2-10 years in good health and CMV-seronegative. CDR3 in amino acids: CASSGFWGAYNSPLHF. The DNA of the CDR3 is TGTGCCAGCAGTGGGTTTTGGGGAGCTTATAATTCACCCCTCCACTTT.